Below are 18 T cell receptor beta chains sequenced from a single sample in a study of regulatory T cells in long-lasting Graves disease. Investigators prepared the TCR beta libraries by applying iRepertoire HTBI primers and Arm-PCR of CDR3 regions. One entry per CDR3 protein results from TCRdb running MiXCR on the multiplex PCR reads. The sample consists of hundreds of thousands of distinct CDR3 sequences, roughly 21% of them appearing once. Time point of the sample: persistent/refractory GD, antithyroid drugs over 5 years with positive TRAb. Following extraction of RNA from PBMCs, that RNA was used to make the TCR library. The material sequenced was peripheral blood mononuclear cells (PBMCs), taken when the disease was refractory, from a patient treated with antithyroid drugs. These receptors came from a female donor with Graves disease.

This clonotype has a handful of counts. V is TRBV5-1 and J is TRBJ1-1; D gene ambiguous. V was cut by 6 bases and J by 6 bases, with 15 bases left in between. Germline V gene lookup returns CDR1 SGHRS and CDR2 YFSETQ. CDR3 size: 13 residues. The CDR3 nucleotides are TGCGCCAGCAACGCACTGGGGTTCCCTGAAGCTTTCTTT. Encoded protein: CASNALGFPEAFF.

This chain connects TRBV19 to TRBJ1-2; TRBD1 aligns across 7 bases. The CDR3 consists of 14 residues. Germline trimming cut 1 base from V and 8 bases from J; bases unmatched to any gene: 7. The germline CDR1 and CDR2 sequences are LNHDA and SQIVND (reference sequence). The CDR3 is CASSIGGGSDGYTF. As DNA, the CDR3 is TGTGCCAGTAGTATAGGAGGGGGCTCCGACGGCTACACCTTC.

The rearrangement joins TRBV7-9 to TRBJ2-3; D gene uncertain. Trimming took 2 bases from V and 4 from J, leaving 10 bases between them. Germline V gene sequence: CDR1 SEHNR, CDR2 FQNEAQ (reference sequence). This CDR3 has 14 residues. As DNA, the CDR3 is TGTGCCAGCAGCTTAACCATTGGGGCAGATACGCAGTATTTT. It encodes CASSLTIGADTQYF. The complete variable domain, with remaining parts taken from reference TRBV7-9 and TRBJ2-3, reads DTGVSQNPRHKITKRGQNVTFRCDPISEHNRLYWYRQTLGQGPEFLTYFQNEAQLEKSRLLSDRFSAERPKGSFSTLEIQRTEQGDSAMYLCASSLTIGADTQYFGPGTRLTVL.

Remarks on this clonotype: Since a far larger clone is one base different, this is likely a read error. The chain carries TRBV14 and TRBJ2-5; weak D call: TRBD1 (6 bases). V lost 3 bases, J lost 4 bases, and 9 bases lay in between. The CDR3 spans 13 residues. Germline CDR1 reads SGHDN; CDR2 reads FVKESK. CDR3 region: CASSQGDTETQYF. In nucleotides, the CDR3 is TGTGCCAGCAGCCAGGGGGACACAGAGACCCAGTACTTC.

In this sample, this clonotype turned up many times. V and J are TRBV28 and TRBJ1-5; 10 bases are a match to TRBD1. There are 18 residues in the CDR3. The J segment lost 7 bases and the V segment lost 3 bases, leaving 15 bases of the junction unmatched. CDR1 and CDR2 (germline): MDHEN, SYDVKM. DNA for the CDR3: TGTGCCAGCAGTTTCCGGGACAGGGGATTACTTACAGGACAGCCCCAGCATTTT. Translated, it gives CASSFRDRGLLTGQPQHF.

This clonotype showed up many times. The rearrangement joins TRBV28 to TRBJ2-5, with 9 bases fitting TRBD2. CDR1 MDHEN and CDR2 SYDVKM come from the germline V gene. The CDR3 length is 14 residues. The trim removed 5 bases at V and 4 bases at J, leaving 5 bases unmatched. The CDR3 is CASSRSGGRETQYF. The CDR3 DNA is TGTGCCAGCAGTCGAAGCGGGGGGCGAGAGACCCAGTACTTC.

The V call is TRBV28, the J call TRBJ2-3; possibly TRBD2 for D (6 bases). Germline CDR1 is MDHEN and CDR2 is SYDVKM. The CDR3 has 14 residues. V was pared by 3 bases and J by 2 bases, with 9 bases between. Here the CDR3 reads CASSFGGTTDTQYF. DNA of the CDR3: TGTGCCAGCAGTTTTGGGGGGACCACAGATACGCAGTATTTT.

This clonotype was counted at least ten times. The genes are TRBV11-2 and TRBJ2-7; D is possibly TRBD1 (5 bases). The V end was cut by 1 base, the J end by 2 bases, with 9 bases between. Germline lookup yields CDR1 SGHAT and CDR2 FQNNGV. This CDR3 comprises 14 residues. DNA for the CDR3: TGTGCCAGCAGCTTAGTTGAAGGGGCCTACGAGCAGTACTTC. It is translated as CASSLVEGAYEQYF.

This clonotype appeared many times. The CDR3 region has the DNA TGTGCCAGCAGCGGGCCGAGGGATAGGGGCAATCAGCCCCAGCATTTT. This sequence encodes CASSGPRDRGNQPQHF. The rearrangement joins TRBV2 to TRBJ1-5, with no clear D. Trimming left V 6 bases short and J 2 bases short, with 17 bases between. Germline CDR1 and CDR2: SNHLY and FYNNEI. This CDR3 region has 16 residues.

The genes are TRBV28 and TRBJ1-2, with no clear D. CDR3 length: 14 amino acids. Germline CDR1 and CDR2: MDHEN and SYDVKM. With 5 bases removed from V and 14 bases from J, the gap between germline ends came to 24 bases. The CDR3 is CASSTGWSRREGTF. CDR3 DNA sequence: TGTGCCAGCAGTACTGGTTGGTCCCGGCGGGAAGGTACCTTC.

The chain couples TRBV28 to TRBJ1-4; 9 positions agree with TRBD1. This CDR3 is built from 15 residues. Germline V CDR1 and CDR2: MDHEN, SYDVKM. Losses at the gene ends were 7 bases for V and 2 bases for J; bases not matched to a gene: 5. CDR3 sequence (DNA): TGTGCCAGCACGGGACAGGGAGTCACTAATGAAAAACTGTTTTTT. Amino acid sequence: CASTGQGVTNEKLFF.

DNA for the CDR3: TGTGCCAGCAGTGAACCCTCTCCGATCTCTGGAAACACCATATATTTT. Translating gives CASSEPSPISGNTIYF. J is TRBJ1-3 and V is TRBV2; the D is unclear. The CDR3 sequence is 16 residues long. Per the germline V gene, CDR1 is SNHLY and CDR2 is FYNNEI. With 2 bases removed from V and 0 bases from J, the gap between germline ends came to 11 bases.

This clonotype came up a few times. The rearrangement joins TRBV9 to TRBJ2-7, with 7 bases identical to TRBD1. From germline, CDR1 is SGDLS and CDR2 YYNGEE. V gave up 3 bases and J gave up 7 bases; unmatched junction bases: 13. The CDR3 runs 15 residues. The CDR3 coding sequence is TGTGCCAGCAGCGCCACAGGGGCCCCTTCCCAAGAGCAGTACTTC. It encodes CASSATGAPSQEQYF.

The rearrangement links TRBV27 to TRBJ2-5, with D hard to call. Trimming left V 4 bases short and J 5 bases short, with 11 bases between. Germline V gene lookup returns CDR1 MNHEY and CDR2 SMNVEV (reference sequence). The CDR3 loop spans 13 amino acids. CDR3 amino acids: CASSSRHLETQYF. DNA of the CDR3: TGTGCCAGCAGTTCCCGCCACCTGGAGACCCAGTACTTC.

The genes are TRBV15 and TRBJ2-5, with a weak D call TRBD2 (5 bases). The CDR3 runs to 13 residues. Germline V lookup: CDR1 LNHNV, CDR2 YYDKDF (reference sequence). The germline V and J ends were trimmed by 3 bases and 1 base, with 6 bases remaining between them. CDR3 protein: CATSRDFQETQYF. For the CDR3, the DNA is TGTGCCACCAGCAGGGACTTCCAAGAGACCCAGTACTTC. The variable domain in full, completed from reference TRBV15 and TRBJ2-5, reads DAMVIQNPRYQVTQFGKPVTLSCSQTLNHNVMYWYQQKSSQAPKLLFHYYDKDFNNEADTPDNFQSRRPNTSFCFLDIRSPGLGDTAMYLCATSRDFQETQYFGPGTRLLVL.

The chain has TRBV7-9 and TRBJ1-3; D remains unclear. The CDR3 extends over 16 amino acids. Looked up from germline, CDR1 is SEHNR and CDR2 is FQNEAQ (reference sequence). Trimming took 1 base from V and 2 from J, leaving 12 bases between them. The CDR3 coding sequence is TGTGCCAGCAGCTTAGGGTCGGCGGGAGCTGGAAACACCATATATTTT. Protein sequence: CASSLGSAGAGNTIYF.

This clonotype has more than one count but fewer than ten. A clone one base away is much larger, so this may be a read error. The chain carries TRBV7-2 and TRBJ1-1; D is perhaps TRBD1 (5 bases). Trimming took 2 bases from V and 1 from J, leaving 8 bases between them. Per the germline V gene, CDR1 is SGHTA and CDR2 is FQGNSA. CDR3 size: 14 residues. The CDR3 DNA reads as TGTGCCAGCAGCTTAAACCAGGGGAACACTGAAGCTTTCTTT. This encodes CASSLNQGNTEAFF. Full variable domain (rest looked up from reference TRBV7-2 and TRBJ1-1): GAGVSQSPSNKVTEKGKDVELRCDPISGHTALYWYRQSLGQGLEFLIYFQGNSAPDKSGLPSDRFSAERTGGSVSTLTIQRTQQEDSAVYLCASSLNQGNTEAFFGQGTRLTVV.

The genes are TRBV7-2 and TRBJ1-1; D is uncertain. CDR3 length: 13 residues. Per germline, CDR1 SGHTA and CDR2 FQGNSA. Trimming shortened V by 4 bases and J by 9 bases, and 15 bases separated the two germline ends. The CDR3 sequence: CASSSGWGSQAFF. The CDR3 region has the DNA TGTGCCAGCAGCTCGGGTTGGGGAAGTCAAGCTTTCTTT.